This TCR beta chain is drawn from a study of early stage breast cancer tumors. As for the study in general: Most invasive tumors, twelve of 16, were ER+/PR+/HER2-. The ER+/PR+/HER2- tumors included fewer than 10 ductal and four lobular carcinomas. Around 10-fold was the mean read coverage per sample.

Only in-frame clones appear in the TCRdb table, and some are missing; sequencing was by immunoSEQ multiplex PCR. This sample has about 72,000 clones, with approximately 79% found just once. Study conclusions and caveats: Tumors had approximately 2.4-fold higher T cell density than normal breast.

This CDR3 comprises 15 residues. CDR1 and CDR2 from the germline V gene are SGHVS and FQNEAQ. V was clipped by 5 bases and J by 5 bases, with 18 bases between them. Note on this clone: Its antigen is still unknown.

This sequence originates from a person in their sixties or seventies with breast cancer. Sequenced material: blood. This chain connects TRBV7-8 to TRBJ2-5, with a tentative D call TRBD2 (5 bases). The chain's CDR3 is CASSRGADPAETQYF. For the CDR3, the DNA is TGTGCCAGCAGCCGAGGAGCGGACCCAGCGGAGACCCAGTACTTC.